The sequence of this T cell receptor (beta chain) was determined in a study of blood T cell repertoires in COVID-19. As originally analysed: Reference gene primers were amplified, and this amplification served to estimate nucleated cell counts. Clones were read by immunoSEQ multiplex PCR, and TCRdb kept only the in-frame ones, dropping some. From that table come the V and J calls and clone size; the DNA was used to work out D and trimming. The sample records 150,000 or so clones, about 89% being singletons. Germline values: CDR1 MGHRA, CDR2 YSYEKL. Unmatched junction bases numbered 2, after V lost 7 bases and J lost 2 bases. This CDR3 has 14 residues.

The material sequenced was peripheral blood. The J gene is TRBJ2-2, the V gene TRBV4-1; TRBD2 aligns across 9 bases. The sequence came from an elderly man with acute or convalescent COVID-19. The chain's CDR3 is CASKRGVNTGELFF. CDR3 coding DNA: TGCGCCAGCAAGCGGGGGGTAAACACCGGGGAGCTGTTTTTT.